This TCR beta chain is drawn from a study of OX40 agonist ivuxolimab in advanced cancers. Study observations and caveats: Clones of CD4+ and CD8+ blood T cells grew by week 6 at doses of 0.1 to 3.0 mg/kg.

Only one count was recorded for this clone. The antigen remains unidentified. Produced via immunoSEQ multiplex PCR; TCRdb's table is partial and in-frame only. The sample includes more than 85,000 clones, roughly nine tenths of them seen just once. The CDR3 is made up of 11 amino acids. Germline CDR1 reads MNHNS; CDR2 reads SASEGT. The ends were cut back, 6 bases at V and 6 bases at J, with 6 bases in the middle. The chain employs TRBV6-1 and TRBJ2-1, with no clear D. This receptor was identified in an adult with an advanced solid tumor such as melanoma, head and neck, liver or kidney cancer. The specimen was CD4+ or CD8+ T cells sorted from blood, collected in a trial of the OX40 agonist ivuxolimab. The CDR3 DNA reads as TGTGCCAGCAGAGTGGGCAATGAGCAGTTCTTC. This encodes CASRVGNEQFF.